Each of the 23 T cell receptor beta chains below was sequenced from the same sample in a study of blood T cell repertoires in COVID-19. Method: immunoSEQ multiplex PCR; TCRdb's copy keeps in-frame clones and lacks some. The repertoire holds about 230,000 clones, with more than 80% as singletons. Sequencing was done on a sample of PBMCs or T cells enriched from blood (not recorded which). The receptors stem from a man aged 55-75 years who had recovered from COVID-19.

This sequence joins TRBV7-9 and TRBJ1-6, with TRBD1 identical over 8 bases. The CDR3 sequence is 15 residues long. V lost 0 bases to trimming and J lost 5 bases; unmatched junction nucleotides: 0. CDR1 SEHNR and CDR2 FQNEAQ come from the germline V gene (reference sequence). The CDR3 sequence is CASSLAGQDNSPLHF. The CDR3 nucleotides read TGTGCCAGCAGCTTAGCGGGACAGGATAATTCACCCCTCCACTTT.

A note on this clone: Within the sample, other DNA sequences also encode this same CDR3. The chain is built from TRBV19 and TRBJ1-1; 9 bases match TRBD1. J gave up 5 bases and V 3 bases, and 4 bases lay outside the gene matches. The germline gives CDR1 LNHDA, CDR2 SQIVND (reference sequence). The CDR3 extends over 14 amino acids. This chain's CDR3 is CASSMTGGGTEAFF. CDR3 nucleotides: TGTGCCAGTAGTATGACAGGGGGAGGGACTGAAGCTTTCTTT.

This clone was detected once. The J gene is TRBJ1-1, the V gene TRBV3-1 (or the pseudogene TRBV3-2), with TRBD1 matching 7 bases. Trimming took 3 bases from V and 2 from J; bases not matched to a gene: 12. The CDR3 runs 17 residues. The V gene's germline CDR1 is LGHDT and CDR2 YNNKEL (reference sequence). CDR3 amino acids: CASSHKPPGGGNTEAFF. DNA of the CDR3: TGTGCCAGCAGCCACAAACCCCCAGGGGGAGGAAACACTGAAGCTTTCTTT.

The chain employs TRBV19 and TRBJ1-5, with 8 nucleotides matching TRBD1. The junction had 6 bases not matched to a gene; V was cut back by 4 bases and J by 4 bases. CDR1 is LNHDA and CDR2 is SQIVND in the germline V gene (reference sequence). There are 15 residues in the CDR3. As DNA, the CDR3 is TGTGCCAGTAGTACCCGGACAGGGCAGAATCAGCCCCAGCATTTT. It yields the protein CASSTRTGQNQPQHF. Using reference TRBV19 and TRBJ1-5 for the parts outside the CDR3, the full variable domain is DGGITQSPKYLFRKEGQNVTLSCEQNLNHDAMYWYRQDPGQGLRLIYYSQIVNDFQKGDIAEGYSVSREKKESFPLTVTSAQKNPTAFYLCASSTRTGQNQPQHFGDGTRLSIL.

V is TRBV24-1 and J is TRBJ2-5; TRBD2 matches 11 bases. The CDR3 loop spans 16 amino acids. The germline gives CDR1 KGHDR, CDR2 SFDVKD. Trimming removed 4 bases from V and 2 bases from J; junction bases left unmatched: 5. The CDR3, as DNA: TGTGCCACCAGTGACCCGAGGACTAGCGGGCAAGAGACCCAGTACTTC. Its translation is CATSDPRTSGQETQYF.

V usage is TRBV7-8 and J usage is TRBJ2-2; 9 bases map to TRBD1. CDR3 length: 15 amino acids. With 7 bases clipped from V and 1 base from J, the junction kept 4 bases outside the gene matches. Germline CDR1 SGHVS, CDR2 FQNEAQ. Here the CDR3 reads CASNRGQGNTGELFF. The CDR3 DNA sequence: TGTGCCAGCAACCGGGGACAGGGGAACACCGGGGAGCTGTTTTTT.

This clone was observed a handful of times. V usage is TRBV20-1 and J usage is TRBJ2-7, with D unresolved. This CDR3 region has 11 residues. The V gene's germline CDR1 is DFQATT and CDR2 SNEGSKA (reference sequence). Trimming stripped 1 base from V and 3 bases from J, with 4 bases between. CDR3 loop: CSARVHYEQYF. The CDR3 region has the DNA TGCAGTGCTAGAGTACACTACGAGCAGTACTTC.

The V gene is TRBV29-1, the J gene TRBJ2-1; 7 positions match TRBD1. The V segment lost 5 bases and the J segment 6 bases; nucleotides outside the gene matches: 4. CDR1 and CDR2 (germline): SQVTM, ANQGSEA. The CDR3 spans 12 residues. CDR3 protein: CSVTGQINEQFF. The CDR3, as DNA: TGCAGCGTTACGGGACAGATCAATGAGCAGTTCTTC.

The rearrangement links TRBV2 to TRBJ1-2; TRBD1 aligns across 10 bases. The germline CDR1 and CDR2 sequences are SNHLY and FYNNEI. Trimming cost V 5 bases and J 6 bases; bases outside gene matches: 3. The CDR3 covers 13 residues. Here the CDR3 DNA reads TGTGCCAGCAGTATGGACAGGGGGGATGGCTACACCTTC. It specifies CASSMDRGDGYTF.

The J gene is TRBJ1-2, the V gene TRBV7-2, with a tentative D call TRBD1 (5 bases). The CDR3 contains 14 residues. CDR1 and CDR2 from the germline V gene are SGHTA and FQGNSA. V gave up 5 bases and J gave up 1 base, with 11 bases separating them. The CDR3 nucleotides are TGTGCCAGCAGCCCCGCAGGGTATAACTATGGCTACACCTTC. Translating gives CASSPAGYNYGYTF.

The DNA for the CDR3 is TGCGCCAGCAGCTACGGACAGGCGTACGAGCAGTACTTC. This translates into CASSYGQAYEQYF. This chain connects TRBV5-1 to TRBJ2-7; 7 positions agree with TRBD1. The ends lost 3 bases at V and 4 bases at J; junction bases unmatched: 4. This CDR3 has 13 amino acids. Germline assignment: CDR1 SGHRS and CDR2 YFSETQ.

CDR3 coding DNA: TGCGCCAGCAGCTTTAACAGCTTCACTGAAGCTTTCTTT. Its translation is CASSFNSFTEAFF. This chain connects TRBV5-1 to TRBJ1-1; D is undetermined. V dropped 2 bases and J dropped 4 bases, with 9 bases sitting between them. CDR1 is SGHRS, CDR2 YFSETQ, per germline. There are 13 residues in the CDR3. Supplemented by reference TRBV5-1 and TRBJ1-1, the full variable domain reads KAGVTQTPRYLIKTRGQQVTLSCSPISGHRSVSWYQQTPGQGLQFLFEYFSETQRNKGNFPGRFSGRQFSNSRSEMNVSTLELGDSALYLCASSFNSFTEAFFGQGTRLTVV.

The V call is TRBV19, the J call TRBJ1-4; TRBD1 agrees at 7 bases. The CDR3 length is 14 residues. Germline V CDR1 and CDR2: LNHDA, SQIVND (reference sequence). J gave up 6 bases and V 5 bases, and 6 bases lay outside the gene matches. For the CDR3, the DNA is TGTGCCAGTAGTTCCCGGGACAGAGATGAAAAACTGTTTTTT. It translates to CASSSRDRDEKLFF.

This clone was seen only a few times. The CDR3 is CASSFHRGRETQYF. CDR3 DNA: TGTGCCAGCAGCTTCCACAGGGGGCGGGAGACCCAGTACTTC. This sequence joins TRBV7-2 and TRBJ2-5; TRBD1 agrees at 9 bases. The CDR3 spans 14 residues. Germline CDR1 is SGHTA and CDR2 is FQGNSA. The V and J ends lost 3 bases and 5 bases, in that order; junction bases with no gene match: 4.

The gene calls are TRBV18 and TRBJ2-1, with 9 nucleotides matching TRBD2. From germline, CDR1 is KGHSH and CDR2 LQKENI. The ends lost 3 bases at V and 6 bases at J; junction bases unmatched: 6. CDR3 length: 15 amino acids. The CDR3: CASSPSAGGFNEQFF. CDR3 bases: TGTGCCAGCTCACCCTCAGCGGGGGGATTCAATGAGCAGTTCTTC.

The chain uses TRBV19 and TRBJ1-2; D is unclear. The CDR3 is 15 amino acids. V was cut by 8 bases and J by 0 bases, with 16 bases left in between. Germline V gives CDR1 LNHDA, CDR2 SQIVND (reference sequence). CDR3 region: CASSHPAAANYGYTF. The CDR3 bases are TGTGCCAGTTCCCATCCCGCGGCCGCTAACTATGGCTACACCTTC.

This clone was recorded once. The chain couples TRBV11-3 to TRBJ2-3, with 9 bases fitting TRBD1. The CDR3 runs 16 residues. With V trimmed by 4 bases and J by 3 bases, 8 bases remained unmatched. Germline lookup yields CDR1 SGHNT and CDR2 YENEEA. CDR3 sequence: CASSWETGGRTDTQYF. The CDR3 DNA is TGTGCCAGCAGCTGGGAGACAGGGGGTCGGACAGATACGCAGTATTTT.

The chain couples TRBV3-1 (or the pseudogene TRBV3-2) to TRBJ1-2; 8 bases align to TRBD1. CDR1 is LGHDT, CDR2 YNNKEL, per germline (reference sequence). V lost 5 bases and J lost 7; bases outside the gene matches: 9. CDR3 size: 14 residues. The DNA for the CDR3 is TGTGCCAGCAGCATAACGACAGGGGAGGGTGGCTACACCTTC. Amino acid sequence: CASSITTGEGGYTF.

This chain connects TRBV11-3 to TRBJ2-7; 7 bases line up with TRBD1. The CDR3 length is 14 residues. Germline CDR1 reads SGHNT; CDR2 reads YENEEA. V gave up 1 base and J gave up 5 bases; unmatched junction bases: 5. CDR3 loop: CASSLAGGKDEQYF. The CDR3, as DNA: TGTGCCAGCAGCTTAGCAGGGGGAAAAGACGAGCAGTACTTC.

The chain recombines TRBV24-1 with TRBJ2-5; 10 bases are a match to TRBD1. CDR3 length equals 16 residues. The ends lost 3 bases at V and 4 bases at J; junction bases unmatched: 7. The V gene's germline CDR1 is KGHDR and CDR2 SFDVKD. This chain's CDR3 is CATSDPSGTGVETQYF. The CDR3, as DNA: TGTGCCACCAGTGATCCATCGGGGACAGGGGTAGAGACCCAGTACTTC.

This chain connects TRBV10-1 to TRBJ1-2, with D hard to call. The germline V gene encodes CDR1 WNHNN and CDR2 SYGVQD (reference sequence). Trimming shortened V by 5 bases and J by 6 bases, and 4 bases separated the two germline ends. The CDR3 is 10 residues long. In DNA form, the CDR3 reads TGCGCCAGCAGTACTAATGGCTACACCTTC. Protein: CASSTNGYTF.

The chain combines TRBV10-1 with TRBJ2-1; 8 nucleotides agree with TRBD1. Per germline, CDR1 WNHNN and CDR2 SYGVQD (reference sequence). V was pared by 5 bases and J by 1 base, with 4 bases of the junction left unmatched. The CDR3 totals 15 residues. Here the CDR3 DNA reads TGCGCCAGCAGTCTGGACAGGGATTCCTACAATGAGCAGTTCTTC. Its translation: CASSLDRDSYNEQFF.

This rearrangement joins TRBV18 to TRBJ2-3, with TRBD2 matching 8 bases. Germline CDR1 and CDR2: KGHSH and LQKENI. Unmatched junction bases numbered 11, after V lost 5 bases and J lost 4 bases. This CDR3 has 16 amino acids. The CDR3, as DNA: TGTGCCAGCTCATCCTCCCGGGGGGGCGAAGCAGATACGCAGTATTTT. Protein product: CASSSSRGGEADTQYF.